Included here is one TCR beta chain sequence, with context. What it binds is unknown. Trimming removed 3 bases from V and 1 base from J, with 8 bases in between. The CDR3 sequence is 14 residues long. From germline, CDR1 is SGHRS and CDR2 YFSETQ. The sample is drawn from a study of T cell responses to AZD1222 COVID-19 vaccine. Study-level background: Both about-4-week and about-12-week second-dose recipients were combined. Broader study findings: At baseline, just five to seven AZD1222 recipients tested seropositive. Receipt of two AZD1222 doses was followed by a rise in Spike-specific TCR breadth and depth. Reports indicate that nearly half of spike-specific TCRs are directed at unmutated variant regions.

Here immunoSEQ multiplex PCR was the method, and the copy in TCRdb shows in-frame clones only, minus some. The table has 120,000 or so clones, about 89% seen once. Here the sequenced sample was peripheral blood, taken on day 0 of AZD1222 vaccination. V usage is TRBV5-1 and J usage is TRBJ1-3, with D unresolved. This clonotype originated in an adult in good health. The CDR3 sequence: CASSSMGSGNTIYF. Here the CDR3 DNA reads TGCGCCAGCAGCTCAATGGGATCTGGAAACACCATATATTTT.